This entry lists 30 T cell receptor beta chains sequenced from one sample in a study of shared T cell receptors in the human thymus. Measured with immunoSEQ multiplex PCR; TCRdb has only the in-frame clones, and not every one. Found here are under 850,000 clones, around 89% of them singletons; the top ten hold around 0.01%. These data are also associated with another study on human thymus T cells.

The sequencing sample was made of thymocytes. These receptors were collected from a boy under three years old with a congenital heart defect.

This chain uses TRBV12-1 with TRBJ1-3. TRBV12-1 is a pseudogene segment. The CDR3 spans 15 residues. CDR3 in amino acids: CASRPEVPSGNTIYF. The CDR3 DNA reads TGTGCCAGCAGGCCAGAGGTACCCTCTGGAAACACCATATATTTT.

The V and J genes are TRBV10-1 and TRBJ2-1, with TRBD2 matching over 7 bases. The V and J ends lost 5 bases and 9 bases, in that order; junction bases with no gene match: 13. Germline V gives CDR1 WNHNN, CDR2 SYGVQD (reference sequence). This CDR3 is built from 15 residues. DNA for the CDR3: TGCGCCAGCAGTTCGGCGGGAGTCTTATTTAGTGAGCAGTTCTTC. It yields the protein CASSSAGVLFSEQFF.

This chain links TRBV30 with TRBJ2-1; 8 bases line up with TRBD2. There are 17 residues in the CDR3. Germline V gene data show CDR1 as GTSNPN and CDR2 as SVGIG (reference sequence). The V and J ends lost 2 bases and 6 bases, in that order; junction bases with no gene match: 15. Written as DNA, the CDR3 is TGTGCCTGGAGTCTCCCGGTCGGGAAGCGGGAGCCCAATGAGCAGTTCTTC. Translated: CAWSLPVGKREPNEQFF.

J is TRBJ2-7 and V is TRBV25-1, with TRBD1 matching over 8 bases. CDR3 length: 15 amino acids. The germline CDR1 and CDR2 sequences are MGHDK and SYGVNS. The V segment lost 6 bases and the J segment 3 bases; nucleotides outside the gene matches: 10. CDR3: CASSPTRQGNYEQYF. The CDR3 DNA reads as TGTGCCAGCAGCCCCACTCGACAGGGGAACTACGAGCAGTACTTC.

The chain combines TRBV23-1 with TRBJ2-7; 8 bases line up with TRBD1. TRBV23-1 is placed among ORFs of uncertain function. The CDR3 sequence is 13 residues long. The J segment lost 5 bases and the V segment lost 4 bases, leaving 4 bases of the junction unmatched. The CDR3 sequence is CASSPDRGDEQYF. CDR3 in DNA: TGCGCCAGCAGTCCCGACAGGGGAGACGAGCAGTACTTC.

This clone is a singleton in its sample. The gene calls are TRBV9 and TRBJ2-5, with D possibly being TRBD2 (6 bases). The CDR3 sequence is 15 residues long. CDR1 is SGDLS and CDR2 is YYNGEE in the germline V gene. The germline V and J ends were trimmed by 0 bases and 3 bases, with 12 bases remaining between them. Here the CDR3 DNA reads TGTGCCAGCAGCGTAGGGTCGGGAGAGGAAGAGACCCAGTACTTC. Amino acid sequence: CASSVGSGEEETQYF.

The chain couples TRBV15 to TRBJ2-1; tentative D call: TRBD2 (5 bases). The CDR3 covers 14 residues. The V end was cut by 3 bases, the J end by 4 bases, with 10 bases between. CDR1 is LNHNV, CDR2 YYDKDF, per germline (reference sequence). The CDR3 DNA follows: TGTGCCACCAGCAGGGCGCCGGGGTACAATGAGCAGTTCTTC. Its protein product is CATSRAPGYNEQFF. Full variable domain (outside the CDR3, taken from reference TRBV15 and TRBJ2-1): DAMVIQNPRYQVTQFGKPVTLSCSQTLNHNVMYWYQQKSSQAPKLLFHYYDKDFNNEADTPDNFQSRRPNTSFCFLDIRSPGLGDTAMYLCATSRAPGYNEQFFGPGTRLTVL.

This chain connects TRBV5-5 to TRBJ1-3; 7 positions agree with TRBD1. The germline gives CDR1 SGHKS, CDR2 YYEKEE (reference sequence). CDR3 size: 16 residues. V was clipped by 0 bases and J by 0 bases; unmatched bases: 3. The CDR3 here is CASSLGGQLSGNTIYF. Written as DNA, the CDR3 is TGTGCCAGCAGCTTGGGGGGACAGCTCTCTGGAAACACCATATATTTT.

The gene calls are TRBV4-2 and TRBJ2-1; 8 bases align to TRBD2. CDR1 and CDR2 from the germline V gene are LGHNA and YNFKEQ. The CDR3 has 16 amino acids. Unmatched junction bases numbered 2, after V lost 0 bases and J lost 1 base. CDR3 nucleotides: TGTGCCAGCAGCCAAGAAACTAGCGGTTCCTACAATGAGCAGTTCTTC. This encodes CASSQETSGSYNEQFF.

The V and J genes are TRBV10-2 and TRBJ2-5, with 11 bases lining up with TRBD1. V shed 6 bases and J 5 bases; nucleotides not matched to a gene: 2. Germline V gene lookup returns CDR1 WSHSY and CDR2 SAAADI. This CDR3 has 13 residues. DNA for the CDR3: TGCGCCAGCAGGGGACAGGGGGACGAGACCCAGTACTTC. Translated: CASRGQGDETQYF.

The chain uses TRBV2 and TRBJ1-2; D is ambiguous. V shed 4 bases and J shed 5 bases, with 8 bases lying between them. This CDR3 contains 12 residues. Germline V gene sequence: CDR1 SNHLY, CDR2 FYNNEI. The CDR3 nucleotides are TGTGCCAGCAGTGGGCCCGGGTATGGCTACACCTTC. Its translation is CASSGPGYGYTF.

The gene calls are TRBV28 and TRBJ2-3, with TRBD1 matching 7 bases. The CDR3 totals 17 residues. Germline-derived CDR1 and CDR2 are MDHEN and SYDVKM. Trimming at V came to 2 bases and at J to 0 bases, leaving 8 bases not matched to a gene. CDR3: CASSLPLGQDSTDTQYF. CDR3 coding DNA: TGTGCCAGCAGTTTACCTCTAGGACAGGATAGCACAGATACGCAGTATTTT. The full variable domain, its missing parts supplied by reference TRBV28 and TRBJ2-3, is DVKVTQSSRYLVKRTGEKVFLECVQDMDHENMFWYRQDPGLGLRLIYFSYDVKMKEKGDIPEGYSVSREKKERFSLILESASTNQTSMYLCASSLPLGQDSTDTQYFGPGTRLTVL.

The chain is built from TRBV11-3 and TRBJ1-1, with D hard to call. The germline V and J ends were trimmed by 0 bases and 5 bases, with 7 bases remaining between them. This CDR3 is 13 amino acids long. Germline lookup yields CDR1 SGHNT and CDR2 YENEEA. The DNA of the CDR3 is TGTGCCAGCAGCTTAGATCTCGGGACTGAAGCTTTCTTT. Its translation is CASSLDLGTEAFF.

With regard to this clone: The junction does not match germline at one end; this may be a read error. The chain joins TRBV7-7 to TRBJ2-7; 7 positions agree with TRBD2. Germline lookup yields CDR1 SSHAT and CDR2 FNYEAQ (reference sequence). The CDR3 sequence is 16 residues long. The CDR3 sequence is CASSLDLAESSYEQYF. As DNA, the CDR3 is TGTGCTAGCAGCTTAGACCTAGCGGAGAGCTCCTACGAGCAGTACTTC.

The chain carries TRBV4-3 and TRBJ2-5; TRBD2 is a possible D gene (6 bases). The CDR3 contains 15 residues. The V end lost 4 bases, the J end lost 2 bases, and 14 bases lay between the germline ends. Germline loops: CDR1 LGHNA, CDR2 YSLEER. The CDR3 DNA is TGCGCCAGCAGCCGCTCCCCCGGGGGACAAGAGACCCAGTACTTC. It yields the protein CASSRSPGGQETQYF.

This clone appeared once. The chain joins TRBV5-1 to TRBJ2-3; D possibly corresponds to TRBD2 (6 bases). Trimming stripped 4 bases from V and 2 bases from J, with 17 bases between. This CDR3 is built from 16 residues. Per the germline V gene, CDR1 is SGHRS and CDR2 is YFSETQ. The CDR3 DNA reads TGCGCCAGCAGCACGTGGACCATGGACTACACAGATACGCAGTATTTT. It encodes CASSTWTMDYTDTQYF. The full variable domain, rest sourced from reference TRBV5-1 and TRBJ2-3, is KAGVTQTPRYLIKTRGQQVTLSCSPISGHRSVSWYQQTPGQGLQFLFEYFSETQRNKGNFPGRFSGRQFSNSRSEMNVSTLELGDSALYLCASSTWTMDYTDTQYFGPGTRLTVL.

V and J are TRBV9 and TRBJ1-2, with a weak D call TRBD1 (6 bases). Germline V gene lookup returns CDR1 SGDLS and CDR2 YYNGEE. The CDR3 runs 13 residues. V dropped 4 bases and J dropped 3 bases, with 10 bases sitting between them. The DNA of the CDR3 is TGTGCCAGCAGCCCAAGGACAGACTATGGCTACACCTTC. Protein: CASSPRTDYGYTF.

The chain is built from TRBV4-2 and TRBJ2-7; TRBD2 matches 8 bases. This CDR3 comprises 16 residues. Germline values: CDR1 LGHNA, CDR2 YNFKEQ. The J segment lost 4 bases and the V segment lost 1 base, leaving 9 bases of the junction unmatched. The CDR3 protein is CASSQAGAGVLYEQYF. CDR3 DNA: TGTGCCAGCAGCCAAGCAGGAGCGGGAGTCTTGTACGAGCAGTACTTC.

CDR3 in amino acids: CASSLDGREGLAGFEQYF. In DNA form, the CDR3 reads TGTGCCAGCAGCTTAGATGGTCGGGAGGGACTAGCGGGGTTCGAGCAGTACTTC. The rearrangement links TRBV7-2 to TRBJ2-7; 13 nucleotides agree with TRBD2. The CDR3 has 18 residues. Unmatched junction bases numbered 12, after V lost 1 base and J lost 6 bases. In germline, CDR1 is SGHTA, CDR2 FQGNSA.

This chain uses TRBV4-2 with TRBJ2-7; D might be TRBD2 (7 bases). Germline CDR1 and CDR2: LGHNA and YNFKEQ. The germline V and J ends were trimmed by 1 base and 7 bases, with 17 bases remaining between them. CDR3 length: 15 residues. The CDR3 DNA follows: TGTGCCAGCAGCCAAGCCTCGGCGGGGGCAGGAGAGCAGTACTTC. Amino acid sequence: CASSQASAGAGEQYF.

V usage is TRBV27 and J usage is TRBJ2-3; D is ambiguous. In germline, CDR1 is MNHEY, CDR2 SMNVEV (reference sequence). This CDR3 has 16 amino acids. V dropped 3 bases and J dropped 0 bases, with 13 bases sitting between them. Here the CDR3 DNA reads TGTGCCAGCAGTTTTTCGGGTCCCTCTAGCACAGATACGCAGTATTTT. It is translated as CASSFSGPSSTDTQYF.

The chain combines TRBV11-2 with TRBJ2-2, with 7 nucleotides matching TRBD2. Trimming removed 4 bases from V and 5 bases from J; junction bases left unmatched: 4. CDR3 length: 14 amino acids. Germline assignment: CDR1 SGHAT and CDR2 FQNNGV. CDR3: CASSSRGSTGELFF. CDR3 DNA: TGTGCCAGCAGCTCACGCGGGAGTACCGGGGAGCTGTTTTTT. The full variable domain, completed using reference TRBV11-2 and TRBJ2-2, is EAGVAQSPRYKIIEKRQSVAFWCNPISGHATLYWYQQILGQGPKLLIQFQNNGVVDDSQLPKDRFSAERLKGVDSTLKIQPAKLEDSAVYLCASSSRGSTGELFFGEGSRLTVL.

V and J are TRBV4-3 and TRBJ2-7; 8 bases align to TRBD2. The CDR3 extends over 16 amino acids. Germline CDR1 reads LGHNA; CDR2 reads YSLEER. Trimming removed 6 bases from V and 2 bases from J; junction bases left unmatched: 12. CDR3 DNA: TGCGCCAGCAGTCATGAGATTAGCGGGGCCCCCTACGAGCAGTACTTC. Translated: CASSHEISGAPYEQYF.

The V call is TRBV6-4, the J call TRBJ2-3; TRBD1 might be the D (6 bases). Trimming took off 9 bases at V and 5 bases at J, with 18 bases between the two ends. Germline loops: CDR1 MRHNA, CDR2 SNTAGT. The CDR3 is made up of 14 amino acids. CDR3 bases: TGTGCCAGTAGCGCTAAGATCAGGGGAGATACGCAGTATTTT. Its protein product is CASSAKIRGDTQYF.

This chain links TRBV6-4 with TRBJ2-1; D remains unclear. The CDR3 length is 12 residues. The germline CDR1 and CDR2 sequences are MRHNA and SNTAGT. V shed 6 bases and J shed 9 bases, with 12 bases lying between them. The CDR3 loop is CASRSIFGEQFF. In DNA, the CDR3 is TGTGCCAGCAGGAGTATATTTGGTGAGCAGTTCTTC.

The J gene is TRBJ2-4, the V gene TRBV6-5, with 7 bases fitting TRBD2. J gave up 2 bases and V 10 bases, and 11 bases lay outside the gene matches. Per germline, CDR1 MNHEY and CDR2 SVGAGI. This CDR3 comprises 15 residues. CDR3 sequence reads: CATRGTGGTKNIQYF. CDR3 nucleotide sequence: TGTGCCACCCGGGGTACCGGGGGGACCAAAAACATTCAGTACTTC.

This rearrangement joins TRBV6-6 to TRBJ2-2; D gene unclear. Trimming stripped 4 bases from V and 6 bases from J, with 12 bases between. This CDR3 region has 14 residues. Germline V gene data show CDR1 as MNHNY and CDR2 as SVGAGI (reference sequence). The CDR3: CASSSADIPGELFF. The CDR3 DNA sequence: TGTGCCAGCAGTTCCGCGGATATCCCCGGGGAGCTGTTTTTT.

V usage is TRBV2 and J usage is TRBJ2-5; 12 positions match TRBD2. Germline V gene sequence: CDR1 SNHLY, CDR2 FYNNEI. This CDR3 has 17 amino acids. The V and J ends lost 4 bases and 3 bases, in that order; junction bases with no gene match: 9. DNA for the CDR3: TGTGCCAGCAGTGGGACTAGCGGGGTTGATCCTGAAGAGACCCAGTACTTC. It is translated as CASSGTSGVDPEETQYF.

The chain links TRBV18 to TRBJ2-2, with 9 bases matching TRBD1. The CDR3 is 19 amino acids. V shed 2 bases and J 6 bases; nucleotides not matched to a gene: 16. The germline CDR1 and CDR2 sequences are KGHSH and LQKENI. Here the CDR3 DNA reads TGTGCCAGCTCACCAACCGGGACAGGGACGGCTAGTCCCCCCGGGGAGCTGTTTTTT. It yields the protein CASSPTGTGTASPPGELFF.

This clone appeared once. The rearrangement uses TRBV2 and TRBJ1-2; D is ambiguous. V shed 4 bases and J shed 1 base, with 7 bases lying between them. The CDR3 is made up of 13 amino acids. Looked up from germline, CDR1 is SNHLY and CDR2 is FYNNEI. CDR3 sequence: CASSASDNYGYTF. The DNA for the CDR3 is TGTGCCAGCAGTGCCAGTGATAACTATGGCTACACCTTC.